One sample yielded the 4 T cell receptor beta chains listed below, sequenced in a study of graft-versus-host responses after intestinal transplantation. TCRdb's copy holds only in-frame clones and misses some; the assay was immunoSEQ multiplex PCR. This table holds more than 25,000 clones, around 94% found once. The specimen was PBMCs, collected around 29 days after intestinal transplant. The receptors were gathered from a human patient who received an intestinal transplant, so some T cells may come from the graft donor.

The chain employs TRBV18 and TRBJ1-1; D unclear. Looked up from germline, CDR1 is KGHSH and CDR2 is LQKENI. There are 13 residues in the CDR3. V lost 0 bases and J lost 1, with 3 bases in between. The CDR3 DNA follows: TGTGCCAGCTCACCACCCAGGAACACTGAAGCTTTCTTT. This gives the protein CASSPPRNTEAFF.

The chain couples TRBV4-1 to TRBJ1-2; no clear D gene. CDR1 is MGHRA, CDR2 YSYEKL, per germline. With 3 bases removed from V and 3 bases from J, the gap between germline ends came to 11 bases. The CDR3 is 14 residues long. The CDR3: CASSQQVPHYGYTF. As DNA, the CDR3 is TGCGCCAGCAGCCAGCAGGTTCCCCACTATGGCTACACCTTC.

Here the CDR3 reads CAWSKKGTGEYEQYF. The CDR3 coding sequence is TGTGCCTGGAGCAAAAAAGGGACAGGGGAGTACGAGCAGTACTTC. The chain uses TRBV30 and TRBJ2-7, with 10 bases fitting TRBD1. The CDR3 covers 15 residues. The J segment lost 4 bases and the V segment lost 3 bases, leaving 9 bases of the junction unmatched. Germline-derived CDR1 and CDR2 are GTSNPN and SVGIG (reference sequence).

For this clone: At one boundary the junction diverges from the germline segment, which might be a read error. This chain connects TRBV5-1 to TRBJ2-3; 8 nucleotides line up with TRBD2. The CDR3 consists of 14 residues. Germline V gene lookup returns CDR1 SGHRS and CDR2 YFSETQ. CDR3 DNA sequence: TGCGCCAGCAGCTTAGCGGGAGTGGGAGATACGCGGTATTTT. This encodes CASSLAGVGDTRYF. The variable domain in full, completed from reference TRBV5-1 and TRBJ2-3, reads KAGVTQTPRYLIKTRGQQVTLSCSPISGHRSVSWYQQTPGQGLQFLFEYFSETQRNKGNFPGRFSGRQFSNSRSEMNVSTLELGDSALYLCASSLAGVGDTRYFGPGTRLTVL.